This T cell receptor (beta chain) stems from a study of CD8+ T cells in alopecia areata. Whole-study context: Treated patients received oral tofacitinib, 5 to 10 mg twice daily.

Cell sorting on a FACSAria was used to separate CD4+ and CD8+ T cells from the PBMCs. Remarks on this clone: Antigen specificity is unknown.

The germline V gene has CDR1 MGHDK and CDR2 SYGVNS. V was trimmed by 3 bases and J by 3 bases, leaving 3 bases between them. This CDR3 is built from 11 residues. Overall study results and limits: Researchers report lesional scalp, most notably alopecia totalis/universalis, outstripped normal scalp in clonality. Resident alphabeta T-cell populations of normal skin are likewise subject to sequencing in scalp samples.

cDNA prepared by RNA extraction and subsequent reverse transcription served as the template for sequencing. Sequencing was performed with immunoSEQ multiplex PCR; in TCRdb, only in-frame clones are kept and a portion is missing. The table shows some 170,000 clones, with 67% occurring only once. This receptor was obtained from a human donor with alopecia areata. This material consisted of CD8+ T cells sorted from blood, taken at week 0. V usage is TRBV25-1 and J usage is TRBJ2-7, with D unclear. The CDR3 here is CASSDGYEQYF. The DNA of the CDR3 is TGTGCCAGCAGTGACGGCTACGAGCAGTACTTC.